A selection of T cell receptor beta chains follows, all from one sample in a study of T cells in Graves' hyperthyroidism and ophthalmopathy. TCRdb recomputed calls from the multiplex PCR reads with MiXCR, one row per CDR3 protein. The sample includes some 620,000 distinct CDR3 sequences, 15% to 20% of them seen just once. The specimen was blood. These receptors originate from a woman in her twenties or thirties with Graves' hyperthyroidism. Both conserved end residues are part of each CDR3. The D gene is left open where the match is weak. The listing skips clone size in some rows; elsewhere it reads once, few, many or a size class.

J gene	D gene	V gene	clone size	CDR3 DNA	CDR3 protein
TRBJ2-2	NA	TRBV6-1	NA	TGTGCCAGTCCCGGTCGGCTGTTTTTT	CASPGRLFF
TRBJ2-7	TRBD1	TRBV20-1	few	TGCAGTGCTAGCCGGGACAGCAACTCCTACGAGCAGTACTTC	CSASRDSNSYEQYF
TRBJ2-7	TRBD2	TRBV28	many	TGTGCCAGCAGTTCCCCTAGCGGGAGAATGTACGAGCAGTACTTC	CASSSPSGRMYEQYF
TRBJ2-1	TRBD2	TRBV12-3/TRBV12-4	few	TGTGCCAGCAGTGAGGGACTAGCGGTCGATAATGAGCAGTTCTTC	CASSEGLAVDNEQFF
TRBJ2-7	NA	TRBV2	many	TGTGCCAGCAGTGAAACTGATGAGCAGTACTTC	CASSETDEQYF
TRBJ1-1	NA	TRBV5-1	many	TGCGCCAGCAGCTTCTCTCCCGACAGGATAGACACTGAAGCTTTCTTT	CASSFSPDRIDTEAFF
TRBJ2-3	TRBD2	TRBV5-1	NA	TGCGCCAGCAGCTTTGGACTAGCGGTCACAGATACGCAGTATTTT	CASSFGLAVTDTQYF
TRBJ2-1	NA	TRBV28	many	TGTGCCAGCAGTCTCTTGGGGTCCTACAATGAGCAGTTCTTC	CASSLLGSYNEQFF
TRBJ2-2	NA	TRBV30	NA	TGTGCCTGGAGTGTAGGAGGGAGCTCCGGGGAGCTGTTTTTT	CAWSVGGSSGELFF
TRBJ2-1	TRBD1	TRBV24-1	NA	TGTGCCACCAGTGATTCGACAGGGTTGAATGAGCAGTTCTTC	CATSDSTGLNEQFF
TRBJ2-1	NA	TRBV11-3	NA	TGTGCCAGCAGCCCTTCGGTGGTTCCCGAGCAGTTCTTC	CASSPSVVPEQFF
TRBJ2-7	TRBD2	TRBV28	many	TGTGCCAGCAGTTCCACTAGCGGGAGCCACTACGAGCAGTACTTC	CASSSTSGSHYEQYF
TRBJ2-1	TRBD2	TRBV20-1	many	TGCAGTGCTAGATCAGCGGGAGAAGGTAAAGAGCAGTTCTTC	CSARSAGEGKEQFF
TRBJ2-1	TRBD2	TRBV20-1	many	TGCAGTGCTACAAGCTACAAACTAGCGGGAGGGCCCAATGAGCAGTTCTTC	CSATSYKLAGGPNEQFF
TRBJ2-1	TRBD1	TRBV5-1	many	TGCGCCAGCAGCTTAACAGGGGCCTCCTACAATGAGCAGTTCTTC	CASSLTGASYNEQFF
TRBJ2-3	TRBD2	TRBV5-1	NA	TGCGCCAGCTTTAGCGGGAGGGCGATCGGAGATACGCAGTATTTT	CASFSGRAIGDTQYF
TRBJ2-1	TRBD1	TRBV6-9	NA	TGTGCCAGCAGTTACGGGACAGGGGGCGTCCACAATGAGCAGTTCTTC	CASSYGTGGVHNEQFF
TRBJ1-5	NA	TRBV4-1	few	TGCGCCAGCAGCCAAGATTACTCGGGGGCGAGTCAGCCCCAGCATTTT	CASSQDYSGASQPQHF
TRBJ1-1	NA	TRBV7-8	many	TGTGCCAGCAGCTTAGGGGAAACCATGAACACTGAAGCTTTCTTT	CASSLGETMNTEAFF
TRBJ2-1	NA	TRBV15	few	TGTGCCACCAGCAGAGATATAGACTCGGATGAGCAGTTCTTC	CATSRDIDSDEQFF
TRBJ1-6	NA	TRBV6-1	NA	TGTGCCAGCAGTGAAGAGTGGGGGGGCCGCTCACCCCTCCACTTT	CASSEEWGGRSPLHF
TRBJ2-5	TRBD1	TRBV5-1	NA	TGCGCCAGCAGCTTGGGTGGGACAGGGAAGTTAGAGACCCAGTACTTC	CASSLGGTGKLETQYF
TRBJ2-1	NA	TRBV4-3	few	TGCGCCAGCAGCCAAGATACAGGCCAGCTAGAGCAGTTCTTC	CASSQDTGQLEQFF
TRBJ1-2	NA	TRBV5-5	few	TGTGCCAGCAGCTTACTGGGACTTCCGCCACAAAACACGTACACCTTC	CASSLLGLPPQNTYTF
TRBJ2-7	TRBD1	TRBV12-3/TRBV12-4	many	TGTGCCAGCAGTTATCCAGGGACAGGTGCCCCGGATTCCTACGAGCAGTACTTC	CASSYPGTGAPDSYEQYF
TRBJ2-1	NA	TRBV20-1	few	TGCAGTGCTAGACCTTTTCGGAGCTCCTACAATGAGCAGTTCTTC	CSARPFRSSYNEQFF
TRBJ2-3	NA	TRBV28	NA	TGTGCCATACAGGGACCTCTCGGGCCAGATACGCAGTATTTT	CAIQGPLGPDTQYF
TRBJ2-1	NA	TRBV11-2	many	TGTGCCAGCAGCTTTTCAATTAACCGGTACAATGAGCAGTTCTTC	CASSFSINRYNEQFF
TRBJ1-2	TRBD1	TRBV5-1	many	TGCGCCAGCAGCAGGGACAGAGGAGGCTACACCTTC	CASSRDRGGYTF
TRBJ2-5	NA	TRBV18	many	TGTGCCAGCTCACCAACTAGTGCGAGAGAGACCCAGTACTTC	CASSPTSARETQYF
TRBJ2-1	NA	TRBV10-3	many	TGTGCCATCGCCTTTGCCGGAGAGGATGAGCAGTTCTTC	CAIAFAGEDEQFF
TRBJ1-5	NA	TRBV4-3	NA	TGCGCCAGCAGCCAAGCTCGGGATAGCAATCAGCCCCAGCATTTT	CASSQARDSNQPQHF
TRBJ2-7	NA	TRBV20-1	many	TGCAGTGCTCTTTTGGGACAAATCTACGAGCAGTACTTC	CSALLGQIYEQYF
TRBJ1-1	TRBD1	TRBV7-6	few	TGTGCCAGCAGCTTTACCGTGGGACAGGGTTATCTTTCGTTT	CASSFTVGQGYLSF
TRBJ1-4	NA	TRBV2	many	TGTGCCAGCAGTTATCAGGGGCCCGGTGAAAAACTGTTTTTT	CASSYQGPGEKLFF
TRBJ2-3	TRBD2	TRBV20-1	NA	TGCAGTGCTAGAGATCACGGGAGGGCGATAGATACGCAGTATTTT	CSARDHGRAIDTQYF
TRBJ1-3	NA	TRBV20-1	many	TGCAGTGCTAGAGCAGGGAGTGGAAACACCATATATTTT	CSARAGSGNTIYF